This T cell receptor beta chain emerged from a study of blood T cell repertoires in COVID-19 (dated by TCRdb to 2020 to 2021). Looking at the study overall: Samples covering the acute and convalescent phases of COVID-19 were provided by collaborators in the United States, Italy and Spain. The dataset comprised deeply sampled blood TCRbeta repertoires from subjects exposed to, actively infected with, or recovered from COVID-19. The repertoires were released in a freely available public database meant as a resource for research on the immune response to SARS-CoV-2. Samples were obtained from the ongoing ImmuneRACE study (first 160 participants) and from some 1,200 subjects provided by 6 global collaborators. Where available, HLA class I and class II types were obtained from metadata supplied by the sample provider rather than from assay-based typing. Nearly every sample came with metadata listing a de-identified subject ID, COVID-19 status, age in years and sex. The material from the prospective study consisted of cDNA or gDNA derived from T cells, B-cell-depleted T cells, or PBMCs. What the work shows at the level of the full study, not this receptor alone: The amount of clinical and demographic metadata varied by source and participant and was provided uncurated.

A second Seattle source provided samples from volunteer blood donors who had recovered from COVID-19. Whole blood was collected in K2EDTA tubes by collaborating institutions according to the institutions' own protocols. Collaborator samples were shipped for TCRbeta analysis as frozen whole blood, isolated PBMCs, or DNA extracted from either sample type. TCRbeta CDR3 regions were amplified from genomic DNA by means of the immunoSEQ Assay, a bias-controlled multiplex PCR. The authors' pipeline ran thus. Within the assay, amplification of reference gene primers was used to estimate how many nucleated cells each sample contained. Sequence reads were collapsed and filtered to measure the absolute abundance of every unique TCRbeta CDR3 rearrangement. Productive Simpson clonality was computed per sample as the square root of Simpson's diversity index over productive rearrangements. As stored in TCRdb, this immuneACCESS dataset retains in-frame rearrangements with V and J assigned. A fraction of the clones does not appear; measured against another copy, unresolved V genes explain less than half of the discrepancy, and the remainder lacks a known reason. That table furnishes V, J and clone size, whereas the DNA furnished D and trimming. The sample contains approximately 260,000 clones, 75% to 90% of them found a single time. The biggest ten clones account for 3.5% to 5.5% of the sample.

In regard to this clone: The clone's antigen remains unknown. No much larger clone exists at a distance of one base, and base qualities are not known.

Specimen: peripheral blood. This clonotype was sampled from a man between 60 and 70 years old who had recovered from COVID-19.

The CDR3 corresponds to CASSLPGTANYEQYF. The bases are TGTGCCAGCAGCTTGCCTGGGACAGCTAACTACGAGCAGTACTTC. The chain is made from TRBV11-1 and TRBJ2-7; 7 of the junction bases match TRBD1. Its CDR3 holds 15 amino acids, cysteine through phenylalanine. Kept here is only the CDR3 DNA, which spans 45 bases and is read in frame from base 1. From V the trimming removes 3 bases and from J it removes 3 bases, while the gene matches leave 8 bases of the junction unaccounted for. Sequences SGHAT (CDR1) and FQDESV (CDR2) are obtained from the germline V gene (reference sequence).